This T cell receptor (beta chain) was profiled in a study of naive CD8 T cells in extremely preterm neonates. The study's findings and limits: Relative to older groups, preterm infants had shorter, less trimmed CDR3s with fewer N additions. Preterm neonates shared more CDR3 nucleotide sequences (around 2.5%) than older groups.

Preterm samples came from extremely preterm deliveries at roughly 21-27 weeks. Excluded: fetal demise, active maternal HSV, known maternal HIV. Sorting kept Annexin V-negative CD3+CD8+CD45RA+CCR7+ naive T cells. Each sample had roughly 17,000–110,000 sorted naive CD8+ T cells. CDR1 and CDR2 (germline): SGHNT, YYREEE (reference sequence). The CDR3 is made up of 12 amino acids. The V segment lost 1 base and the J segment 7 bases; nucleotides outside the gene matches: 1. With regard to this clone: The antigen remains unidentified.

Assay: immunoSEQ multiplex PCR; the TCRdb copy retains only in-frame clones and omits some. The profile shows about 23,000 clones, about 87% of them singletons. The receptor was derived from a boy who was born preterm. The rearrangement links TRBV5-4 to TRBJ1-1, with 7 bases that match TRBD1. The sequenced material came from naive CD8+ T cells from cord blood. The CDR3, as DNA: TGTGCCAGCAGCTTGACAGGGGTTGAAGCTTTCTTT. Its protein is CASSLTGVEAFF. Complete variable domain (other parts from reference TRBV5-4 and TRBJ1-1): ETGVTQSPTHLIKTRGQQVTLRCSSQSGHNTVSWYQQALGQGPQFIFQYYREEENGRGNFPPRFSGLQFPNYSSELNVNALELDDSALYLCASSLTGVEAFFGQGTRLTVV.